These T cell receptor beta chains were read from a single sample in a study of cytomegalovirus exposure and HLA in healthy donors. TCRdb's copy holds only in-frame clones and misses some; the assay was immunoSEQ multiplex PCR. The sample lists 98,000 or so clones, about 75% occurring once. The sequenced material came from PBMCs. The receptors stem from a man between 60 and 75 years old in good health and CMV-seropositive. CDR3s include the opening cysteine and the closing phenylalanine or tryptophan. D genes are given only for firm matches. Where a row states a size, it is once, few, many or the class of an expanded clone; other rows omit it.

CDR3nt: TGTGCCAGCAGCTGGGTTAGCGGGGACCTGAACACCGGGGAGCTGTTTTTT; CDR3aa: CASSWVSGDLNTGELFF; abundance: -; d_gene: TRBD2; v_gene: TRBV5-6; j_gene: TRBJ2-2
CDR3nt: TGTGCCAGCAGTGAAAGGGACAGAGGTGGCTACACCTTC; CDR3aa: CASSERDRGGYTF; abundance: -; d_gene: TRBD1; v_gene: TRBV6-1; j_gene: TRBJ1-2
CDR3nt: TGTGCCAGCGGCCCGACAGGGTACACCGGGGAGCTGTTTTTT; CDR3aa: CASGPTGYTGELFF; abundance: -; d_gene: TRBD1; v_gene: TRBV25-1; j_gene: TRBJ2-2
CDR3nt: TGCGCCAGCAGTGAGGGGAGGGTCACAGATACGCAGTATTTT; CDR3aa: CASSEGRVTDTQYF; abundance: -; d_gene: TRBD2; v_gene: TRBV5-1; j_gene: TRBJ2-3
CDR3nt: TGCAGCGTTGGAGGGGGTAGCGAAGGCACCGGGGAGCTGTTTTTT; CDR3aa: CSVGGGSEGTGELFF; abundance: -; d_gene: -; v_gene: TRBV29-1; j_gene: TRBJ2-2
CDR3nt: TGTGCCAGCAGTTCCCCCCGGGGGGCTCAAGAGACCCAGTACTTC; CDR3aa: CASSSPRGAQETQYF; abundance: -; d_gene: -; v_gene: TRBV6-4; j_gene: TRBJ2-5
CDR3nt: TGTGCCAGCAGCGCGCCCCAACAGGGAACTAATGAAAAACTGTTTTTT; CDR3aa: CASSAPQQGTNEKLFF; abundance: -; d_gene: -; v_gene: TRBV9; j_gene: TRBJ1-4
CDR3nt: TGCGCCAGCAGCTTGGCGCCCGGGACAGGGAACCGCGAGCAGTACTTC; CDR3aa: CASSLAPGTGNREQYF; abundance: -; d_gene: TRBD1; v_gene: TRBV5-1; j_gene: TRBJ2-7
CDR3nt: TGTGCCAGCAGAACGACTTCTGGGGCCAACGTCCTGACTTTC; CDR3aa: CASRTTSGANVLTF; abundance: -; d_gene: -; v_gene: TRBV5-4; j_gene: TRBJ2-6
CDR3nt: TGTGCCAGCTCATTATCAGGCGCCGAAATCATAAGGAACTACGAGCAGTACTTC; CDR3aa: CASSLSGAEIIRNYEQYF; abundance: -; d_gene: -; v_gene: TRBV18; j_gene: TRBJ2-7
CDR3nt: TGCAGCGTTGAAGATCCGACAGGGGGAGAGACCCAGTACTTC; CDR3aa: CSVEDPTGGETQYF; abundance: -; d_gene: TRBD1; v_gene: TRBV29-1; j_gene: TRBJ2-5
CDR3nt: TGTGCCAGCAGCTTCACAGGGTCCTACGAGCAGTACTTC; CDR3aa: CASSFTGSYEQYF; abundance: -; d_gene: -; v_gene: TRBV11-2; j_gene: TRBJ2-7
CDR3nt: TGTGCCAGCAGTGCCCGCAGCGGGGGAGGGGAGACCCAGTACTTC; CDR3aa: CASSARSGGGETQYF; abundance: -; d_gene: TRBD2; v_gene: TRBV2; j_gene: TRBJ2-5
CDR3nt: TGTGCCAGCAGCTTGGATGGTAGCCAAGAGACCCAGTACTTC; CDR3aa: CASSLDGSQETQYF; abundance: -; d_gene: -; v_gene: TRBV5-5; j_gene: TRBJ2-5
CDR3nt: TGTGCCAGCGGAAAACAGTTATTAGATGAAAAACTGTTTTTT; CDR3aa: CASGKQLLDEKLFF; abundance: once; d_gene: -; v_gene: TRBV6-5; j_gene: TRBJ1-4
CDR3nt: TGTGCCAGCAGCGCCGAAAGACAGGGTACCCAATCACCCCTCCACTTT; CDR3aa: CASSAERQGTQSPLHF; abundance: -; d_gene: TRBD1; v_gene: TRBV9; j_gene: TRBJ1-6
CDR3nt: TGTGCCAGCACCAAGACAGGGGTCGTCAATCAGCCCCAGCATTTT; CDR3aa: CASTKTGVVNQPQHF; abundance: -; d_gene: TRBD1; v_gene: TRBV7-3; j_gene: TRBJ1-5
CDR3nt: TGTTCCAGCAGCTTAGAAGCGAACACTGAAGCTTTCTTT; CDR3aa: CSSSLEANTEAFF; abundance: -; d_gene: -; v_gene: TRBV7-9; j_gene: TRBJ1-1
CDR3nt: TGTGCCAGCAGTTTACAGGGGGGGGACACTGAAGCTTTCTTT; CDR3aa: CASSLQGGDTEAFF; abundance: -; d_gene: TRBD1; v_gene: TRBV6-1; j_gene: TRBJ1-1
CDR3nt: TGTGCCAGCAGCGCCGGGACAGGGTTTTTATACGAGCAGTACTTC; CDR3aa: CASSAGTGFLYEQYF; abundance: -; d_gene: TRBD1; v_gene: TRBV7-2; j_gene: TRBJ2-7
CDR3nt: TGCAGCGTTTATCAGGGTGGGGCAGATACGCAGTATTTT; CDR3aa: CSVYQGGADTQYF; abundance: -; d_gene: -; v_gene: TRBV29-1; j_gene: TRBJ2-3
CDR3nt: TGTGCCAGCAGCGTAGGGGGGACTGACTACAATGAGCAGTTCTTC; CDR3aa: CASSVGGTDYNEQFF; abundance: -; d_gene: -; v_gene: TRBV9; j_gene: TRBJ2-1
CDR3nt: TGCGCCAGCAGCCGAGACAGGGGGCTCCAAGAGACCCAGTACTTC; CDR3aa: CASSRDRGLQETQYF; abundance: -; d_gene: TRBD1; v_gene: TRBV5-1; j_gene: TRBJ2-5
CDR3nt: TGTGCCAGCAGCGAGGGGCTTGCCTCACCCCGGTTCTATAATTCACCCCTCCACTTT; CDR3aa: CASSEGLASPRFYNSPLHF; abundance: -; d_gene: -; v_gene: TRBV9; j_gene: TRBJ1-6
CDR3nt: TGTGCCAGCAGCTTAGCATCCGGGGAGCTGTTTTTT; CDR3aa: CASSLASGELFF; abundance: -; d_gene: -; v_gene: TRBV11-2; j_gene: TRBJ2-2
CDR3nt: TGTGCCATCAGTGAGCCTGGGGGAGGGCCCTACGAGCAGTACTTC; CDR3aa: CAISEPGGGPYEQYF; abundance: once; d_gene: TRBD2; v_gene: TRBV10-3; j_gene: TRBJ2-7
CDR3nt: TGTGCCAGCACCCTATATGACAGGGGGAACACTGAAGCTTTCTTT; CDR3aa: CASTLYDRGNTEAFF; abundance: -; d_gene: TRBD1; v_gene: TRBV6-1; j_gene: TRBJ1-1
CDR3nt: TGTGCCAGCAGTCGAACAGGGGACGAGCAGTACTTC; CDR3aa: CASSRTGDEQYF; abundance: -; d_gene: TRBD1; v_gene: TRBV11-3; j_gene: TRBJ2-7
CDR3nt: TGTGCCAGCAGCCCCGGGACAGTCTCCTACGAGCAGTACTTC; CDR3aa: CASSPGTVSYEQYF; abundance: few; d_gene: TRBD1; v_gene: TRBV7-9; j_gene: TRBJ2-7
CDR3nt: TGTGCCAGCAGTGAACTACAGGGGGAGCAGTACTTC; CDR3aa: CASSELQGEQYF; abundance: -; d_gene: TRBD1; v_gene: TRBV6-1; j_gene: TRBJ2-7
CDR3nt: TGTGCCAGCAGCTCAACGGCGGGGATACAAGAGACCCAGTACTTC; CDR3aa: CASSSTAGIQETQYF; abundance: -; d_gene: -; v_gene: TRBV7-6; j_gene: TRBJ2-5
CDR3nt: TGTGCCAGTAGTATAGGGTTTAGCGGGGGCCGTAACACCGGGGAGCTGTTTTTT; CDR3aa: CASSIGFSGGRNTGELFF; abundance: -; d_gene: TRBD2; v_gene: TRBV19; j_gene: TRBJ2-2
CDR3nt: TGTGCCAGCAGCTTAGCTGCGGGACAGGATTTCACATGGGGTCAGCCCCAGCATTTT; CDR3aa: CASSLAAGQDFTWGQPQHF; abundance: -; d_gene: TRBD1; v_gene: TRBV7-9; j_gene: TRBJ1-5
CDR3nt: TGTGCCAGCAGCCCATGGACAGGAAGCTCCTATAATTCACCCCTCCACTTT; CDR3aa: CASSPWTGSSYNSPLHF; abundance: -; d_gene: TRBD1; v_gene: TRBV7-9; j_gene: TRBJ1-6
CDR3nt: TGTGCCAGCAGTGAAGGGCCGAACACTGAAGCTTTCTTT; CDR3aa: CASSEGPNTEAFF; abundance: -; d_gene: -; v_gene: TRBV6-1; j_gene: TRBJ1-1